Each of the 21 T cell receptor beta chains below was sequenced from the same sample in a study of regulatory T cells. Study-wide results and caveats: In CD3G-deficient patients, conventional CD4+ T cells were enriched for hydrophobic CDR3 residues at positions 6 and 7.

Their recognized antigens are unknown. Amplification used 52 TRBV primers and 13 TRBJ primers. Libraries were prepared by immunoSEQ multiplex PCR; TCRdb keeps only in-frame clonotypes and omits some of them. This sample has about 30,000 clones, with just under 95% found just once. Source material: conventional CD4+ T cells sorted from blood. The receptor source for this set is a person aged 18 to 35 with CD3G deficiency.

CDR3 sequence (DNA): TGTGCCAGCAGTGATGGGACTAGCGGGAGAATGACCAAAAACATTCAGTACTTC. Translating it yields CASSDGTSGRMTKNIQYF. The rearrangement joins TRBV6-1 to TRBJ2-4; the match to TRBD2 covers 14 bases. From germline, CDR1 is MNHNS and CDR2 SASEGT. The CDR3 runs to 18 residues. After removal of 3 bases from V and 2 bases from J, the junction contained 6 bases not matched to a gene.

This sequence joins TRBV28 and TRBJ2-7, with 8 bases aligning to TRBD1. Germline V lookup: CDR1 MDHEN, CDR2 SYDVKM. V shed 5 bases and J 6 bases; nucleotides not matched to a gene: 6. The CDR3 consists of 13 residues. The CDR3, as DNA: TGTGCCAGCAGTCCCGGGACAGGACGCGAGCAGTACTTC. Translating gives CASSPGTGREQYF.

V gene TRBV6-1 combines with J gene TRBJ1-4; tentative D call: TRBD1 (5 bases). Between the trimmed V and J ends, which lost 1 base and 0 bases, there was a span of 9 bases. Germline V CDR1 and CDR2: MNHNS, SASEGT. The CDR3 loop spans 16 amino acids. The CDR3 is CASSEVAGATNEKLFF. Here the CDR3 DNA reads TGTGCCAGCAGTGAAGTGGCGGGGGCAACTAATGAAAAACTGTTTTTT.

This chain joins TRBV5-1 and TRBJ2-5, with 10 bases lining up with TRBD1. Germline CDR1 is SGHRS and CDR2 is YFSETQ. The CDR3 loop spans 14 amino acids. J gave up 2 bases and V 4 bases, and 2 bases lay outside the gene matches. The CDR3 DNA is TGCGCCAGCAGCCGGACAGGGGGACAAGAGACCCAGTACTTC. Translated, it gives CASSRTGGQETQYF.

The CDR3 loop reads CASSSVVGEQYF. CDR3 DNA sequence: TGTGCCAGCAGTTCGGTAGTAGGCGAGCAGTACTTC. The chain combines TRBV28 with TRBJ2-7, with unresolved D. The CDR3 extends over 12 amino acids. With 4 bases removed from V and 6 bases from J, the gap between germline ends came to 10 bases. Looked up from germline, CDR1 is MDHEN and CDR2 is SYDVKM.

This sequence joins TRBV10-1 and TRBJ2-3; TRBD2 aligns across 9 bases. The trim removed 6 bases at V and 1 base at J, leaving 8 bases unmatched. The CDR3 length is 16 residues. The germline CDR1 and CDR2 sequences are WNHNN and SYGVQD (reference sequence). The CDR3 DNA reads as TGCGCCAGCAGGGCGGGGCGGGAGGGAGGCACAGATACGCAGTATTTT. Amino acids: CASRAGREGGTDTQYF.

The chain links TRBV11-2 to TRBJ2-2, with TRBD2 identical over 7 bases. CDR1 is SGHAT and CDR2 is FQNNGV in the germline V gene. The CDR3 runs 15 residues. Losses at the gene ends were 0 bases for V and 6 bases for J; bases not matched to a gene: 4. CDR3 in amino acids: CASSLDGLDAGELFF. The CDR3 DNA reads TGTGCCAGCAGCTTAGACGGACTAGACGCCGGGGAGCTGTTTTTT.

The V call is TRBV6-1, the J call TRBJ2-1; D is undetermined. Germline CDR1 reads MNHNS; CDR2 reads SASEGT. Trimming left V 1 base short and J 8 bases short, with 15 bases between. CDR3 size: 15 residues. CDR3 amino acids: CASSEVGNRVDEQFF. The CDR3 bases are TGTGCCAGCAGTGAAGTGGGCAACCGGGTCGATGAGCAGTTCTTC.

The chain recombines TRBV19 with TRBJ2-1, with TRBD1 as a possible D gene (6 bases). Trimming left V 6 bases short and J 4 bases short, with 16 bases between. The germline gives CDR1 LNHDA, CDR2 SQIVND (reference sequence). The CDR3 is 15 residues long. The CDR3: CASRLRDTTYNEQFF. The CDR3 DNA reads as TGTGCCAGTAGGCTTCGGGACACCACATACAATGAGCAGTTCTTC.

The chain employs TRBV27 and TRBJ2-7; TRBD2 aligns across 9 bases. V lost 2 bases, J lost 3 bases, and 5 bases stayed unmatched. The CDR3 consists of 15 residues. Germline V gene lookup returns CDR1 MNHEY and CDR2 SMNVEV (reference sequence). In nucleotides, the CDR3 is TGTGCCAGCAGTTTAATGGCTAGCGGGAACTACGAGCAGTACTTC. It yields the protein CASSLMASGNYEQYF.

This clone was detected only a few times. V usage is TRBV7-9 and J usage is TRBJ2-3; 13 bases agree with TRBD2. CDR1 and CDR2 from the germline V gene are SEHNR and FQNEAQ (reference sequence). With V trimmed by 5 bases and J by 5 bases, 10 bases remained unmatched. CDR3 length equals 17 residues. CDR3 in DNA: TGTGCCAGCAGCCTTGGACTAGCGGGAGTTGTTGGAGATACGCAGTATTTT. Protein product: CASSLGLAGVVGDTQYF.

This clone has just a few counts. CDR3 amino acids: CASADREAGGYTF. CDR3 nucleotides: TGTGCCAGCGCTGACAGGGAGGCTGGAGGCTACACCTTC. The J gene is TRBJ1-2, the V gene TRBV18; 7 nucleotides align to TRBD1. The V segment lost 8 bases and the J segment 8 bases; nucleotides outside the gene matches: 11. The CDR3 consists of 13 residues. Germline V gene lookup returns CDR1 KGHSH and CDR2 LQKENI. Filled out from reference TRBV18 and TRBJ1-2, the complete variable domain reads NAGVMQNPRHLVRRRGQEARLRCSPMKGHSHVYWYRQLPEEGLKFMVYLQKENIIDESGMPKERFSAEFPKEGPSILRIQQVVRGDSAAYFCASADREAGGYTFGSGTRLTVV.

In DNA, the CDR3 is TGTGCCAGCTCACCAGTAATGCTAGCGGGGGACTCTGGGGCCAACGTCCTGACTTTC. This gives the protein CASSPVMLAGDSGANVLTF. The J gene is TRBJ2-6, the V gene TRBV18; 10 bases match TRBD2. Per the germline V gene, CDR1 is KGHSH and CDR2 is LQKENI. The junction had 7 bases not matched to a gene; V was cut back by 2 bases and J by 0 bases. This CDR3 has 19 amino acids.

The chain employs TRBV7-3 and TRBJ1-1; D possibly corresponds to TRBD1 (5 bases). The ends were cut back, 2 bases at V and 1 base at J, with 5 bases in the middle. This CDR3 region has 13 residues. Per the germline V gene, CDR1 is SGHTA and CDR2 is FQGTGA. For the CDR3, the DNA is TGTGCCAGCAGCTTACAGGGGAACACTGAAGCTTTCTTT. Its translation is CASSLQGNTEAFF.

This chain connects TRBV15 to TRBJ1-1; D is unclear. With 0 bases removed from V and 0 bases from J, the gap between germline ends came to 8 bases. The germline V gene encodes CDR1 LNHNV and CDR2 YYDKDF (reference sequence). The CDR3 contains 15 residues. The CDR3 loop reads CATSREFTVNTEAFF. DNA of the CDR3: TGTGCCACCAGCAGAGAATTTACGGTGAACACTGAAGCTTTCTTT. The whole variable domain, remainder taken from reference TRBV15 and TRBJ1-1, is DAMVIQNPRYQVTQFGKPVTLSCSQTLNHNVMYWYQQKSSQAPKLLFHYYDKDFNNEADTPDNFQSRRPNTSFCFLDIRSPGLGDTAMYLCATSREFTVNTEAFFGQGTRLTVV.

The CDR3 sequence: CASSPLGQGRTGELFF. In nucleotides, the CDR3 is TGTGCCAGCAGTCCCCTGGGACAGGGTCGCACCGGGGAGCTGTTTTTT. This sequence joins TRBV28 and TRBJ2-2; 9 nucleotides align to TRBD1. This CDR3 is built from 16 residues. With 5 bases clipped from V and 4 bases from J, the junction kept 8 bases outside the gene matches. Germline V gene lookup returns CDR1 MDHEN and CDR2 SYDVKM.

J is TRBJ1-1 and V is TRBV5-1; 8 bases agree with TRBD1. The germline V gene encodes CDR1 SGHRS and CDR2 YFSETQ. J lost 4 bases, V lost 0 bases, and 2 bases had no gene match. This CDR3 is 14 amino acids long. As DNA, the CDR3 is TGCGCCAGCAGCTTGGGACAGGGGAGCACTGAAGCTTTCTTT. Its translation is CASSLGQGSTEAFF.

The J gene is TRBJ1-5, the V gene TRBV5-1, with D hard to call. The V end lost 0 bases, the J end lost 2 bases, and 6 bases lay between the germline ends. Germline CDR1 and CDR2: SGHRS and YFSETQ. The CDR3 runs to 14 residues. CDR3 in amino acids: CASSLDGGNQPQHF. In DNA form, the CDR3 reads TGCGCCAGCAGCTTGGACGGGGGCAATCAGCCCCAGCATTTT.

The chain joins TRBV27 to TRBJ2-7; weak D call: TRBD2 (6 bases). Between the trimmed V and J ends, which lost 4 bases and 2 bases, there was a span of 12 bases. The CDR3 is 14 amino acids. Germline loops: CDR1 MNHEY, CDR2 SMNVEV (reference sequence). CDR3 residues: CASSWAGYTYEQYF. The CDR3 nucleotides are TGTGCCAGCAGTTGGGCGGGATACACCTACGAGCAGTACTTC.

The chain joins TRBV7-3 to TRBJ2-3; 8 bases are a match to TRBD2. There are 14 residues in the CDR3. The germline CDR1 and CDR2 sequences are SGHTA and FQGTGA. V lost 4 bases, J lost 1 base, and 1 base stayed unmatched. Here the CDR3 reads CASSSRGGTDTQYF. CDR3 nucleotide sequence: TGTGCCAGCAGCTCGCGGGGGGGCACAGATACGCAGTATTTT.

The rearrangement links TRBV6-6 to TRBJ1-2; D unclear. V gave up 4 bases and J gave up 4 bases, with 7 bases separating them. Germline V gives CDR1 MNHNY, CDR2 SVGAGI (reference sequence). The CDR3 has 12 amino acids. Here the CDR3 reads CASSFNSYGYTF. The DNA of the CDR3 is TGTGCCAGCAGTTTTAACAGCTATGGCTACACCTTC.